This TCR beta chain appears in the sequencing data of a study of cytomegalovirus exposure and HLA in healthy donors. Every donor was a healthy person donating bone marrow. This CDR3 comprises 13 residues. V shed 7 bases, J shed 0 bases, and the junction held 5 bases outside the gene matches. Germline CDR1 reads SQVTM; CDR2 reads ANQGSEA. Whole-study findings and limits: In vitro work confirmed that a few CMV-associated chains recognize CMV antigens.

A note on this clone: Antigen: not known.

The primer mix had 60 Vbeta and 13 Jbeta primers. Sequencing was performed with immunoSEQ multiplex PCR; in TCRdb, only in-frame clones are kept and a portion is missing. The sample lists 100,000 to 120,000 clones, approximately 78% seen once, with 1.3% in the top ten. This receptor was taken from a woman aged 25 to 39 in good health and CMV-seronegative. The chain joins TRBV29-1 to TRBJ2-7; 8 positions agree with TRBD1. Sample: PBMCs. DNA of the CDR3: TGCAGCGGAAGTCAGGGGGCCTCCTACGAGCAGTACTTC. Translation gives CSGSQGASYEQYF.